At least ten counts were recorded for the clone carrying this T cell receptor (beta chain). Trimming removed 3 bases at V and 9 bases at J, with 11 bases between. This CDR3 comprises 12 residues. In germline, CDR1 is SEHNR, CDR2 FQNEAQ (reference sequence). TCRdb re-called the RACE reads with MiXCR, one entry per CDR3 protein. This sample has about 98,000 distinct CDR3 sequences, with 11% found just once. This entry is derived from a study of human T cells and chemical hapten exposure. Time point described: pre-sensitization, week 0. Indicated treatment: therapeutic diphenylcyclopropenone sensitization with weekly scalp DPC.

This clonotype was sampled from a woman aged 55 to 70 with alopecia areata. Some clones in this sample may be carry-over from other donors' samples. The source was whole blood, collected in connection with sensitization to the hapten diphenylcyclopropenone (DPC). V and J are TRBV7-9 and TRBJ1-1; D not certain. Here the CDR3 reads CASSFSGSQAFF. As DNA, the CDR3 is TGTGCCAGCAGCTTCAGTGGCTCGCAAGCTTTCTTT.